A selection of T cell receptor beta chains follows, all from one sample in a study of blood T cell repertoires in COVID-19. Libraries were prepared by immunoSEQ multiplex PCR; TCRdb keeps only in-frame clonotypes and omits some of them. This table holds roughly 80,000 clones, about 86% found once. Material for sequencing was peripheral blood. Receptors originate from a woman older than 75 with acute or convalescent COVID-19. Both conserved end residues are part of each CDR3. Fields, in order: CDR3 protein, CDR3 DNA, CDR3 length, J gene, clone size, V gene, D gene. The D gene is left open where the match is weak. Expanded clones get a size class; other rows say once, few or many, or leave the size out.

CASSEYRGNTEAFF	TGTGCCAGCAGTGAGTACAGGGGGAACACTGAAGCTTTCTTT	14	TRBJ1-1	once	TRBV6-1	TRBD1
CARNPEGPSTDTQYF	TGTGCCAGGAACCCGGAGGGTCCAAGCACAGATACGCAGTATTTT	15	TRBJ2-3	NA	TRBV19	NA
CASSTDTLPQHF	TGTGCCAGTAGTACTGATACTCTGCCCCAGCATTTT	12	TRBJ1-5	NA	TRBV19	NA
CASSHGTAKQYF	TGTGCCAGCAGCCATGGGACAGCCAAGCAGTACTTC	12	TRBJ2-7	NA	TRBV11-3	TRBD1
CAISESEEGEQFF	TGTGCCATCAGTGAATCTGAGGAGGGTGAGCAGTTCTTC	13	TRBJ2-1	NA	TRBV10-3	NA
CASSSQGAWVNEQFF	TGTGCCAGCAGCTCACAGGGGGCGTGGGTCAATGAGCAGTTCTTC	15	TRBJ2-1	NA	TRBV7-6	TRBD1
CAISESRAGSNEQYF	TGTGCCATCAGTGAGTCCCGAGCAGGGTCCAACGAGCAGTACTTC	15	TRBJ2-7	NA	TRBV10-3	NA
CASSLRHGGDPTGAQFF	TGTGCCAGCAGCTTAAGACACGGGGGGGACCCTACAGGGGCGCAGTTCTTC	17	TRBJ2-1	NA	TRBV7-2	NA
CASSSGASGRGSYNEQFF	TGCGCCAGCAGCTCTGGGGCTAGCGGGAGGGGCTCCTACAATGAGCAGTTCTTC	18	TRBJ2-1	NA	TRBV5-1	TRBD2
CASSLNQYNSPLHF	TGTGCCAGCAGCTTAAATCAGTATAATTCACCCCTCCACTTT	14	TRBJ1-6	NA	TRBV7-9	NA
CASSLLSIRNSPLHF	TGTGCCAGCAGTTTATTGTCCATCCGGAATTCACCCCTCCACTTT	15	TRBJ1-6	NA	TRBV27	NA